A selection of T cell receptor beta chains follows, all from one sample in a study of T cells in localized non-small cell lung cancer. Measured with immunoSEQ multiplex PCR; TCRdb has only the in-frame clones, and not every one. The sample has 50,000 or so clones; approximately 82% are singletons. The specimen was peripheral blood, collected before any cancer treatment. Receptor source: a female donor older than 55 with stage II squamous cell lung carcinoma. Both conserved end residues are part of each CDR3. A D gene is named only where the DNA matches it firmly. Where a row states a size, it is once, few, many or the class of an expanded clone; other rows omit it.

v_gene: TRBV10-3; j_gene: TRBJ1-1; d_gene: -; abundance: -; CDR3nt: TGTGCCATCAGTGAAAGGGCCCAGAACACTGAAGCTTTCTTT; CDR3aa: CAISERAQNTEAFF
v_gene: TRBV29-1; j_gene: TRBJ2-1; d_gene: TRBD2; abundance: -; CDR3nt: TGCAGCGTTATAGCGGGGGGAGGTTACAATGAGCAGTTCTTC; CDR3aa: CSVIAGGGYNEQFF
v_gene: TRBV6-6; j_gene: TRBJ1-1; d_gene: -; abundance: -; CDR3nt: TGTGCCAGCAAAGGGAACACTGAAGCTTTCTTT; CDR3aa: CASKGNTEAFF
v_gene: TRBV5-1; j_gene: TRBJ1-5; d_gene: TRBD1; abundance: -; CDR3nt: TGCGCCAGCAGCTTGGAGGCGGGACAGGGCTATCAGCCCCAGCATTTT; CDR3aa: CASSLEAGQGYQPQHF
v_gene: TRBV9; j_gene: TRBJ2-2; d_gene: -; abundance: -; CDR3nt: TGTGCCAGCAGCGTAGCGGATTACACCGGGGAGCTGTTTTTT; CDR3aa: CASSVADYTGELFF
v_gene: TRBV30; j_gene: TRBJ1-4; d_gene: -; abundance: -; CDR3nt: TGTGCCTGGAGAGGGTATATTAATGAAAAACTGTTTTTT; CDR3aa: CAWRGYINEKLFF
v_gene: TRBV29-1; j_gene: TRBJ2-3; d_gene: TRBD2; abundance: -; CDR3nt: TGCAGCGTTACACGGGGGGGTAGCACAGATACGCAGTATTTT; CDR3aa: CSVTRGGSTDTQYF
v_gene: TRBV11-3; j_gene: TRBJ2-7; d_gene: TRBD1; abundance: -; CDR3nt: TGTGCCAGCAGCTTAGCCGGGACAGGGACTTCCTACGAGCAGTACTTC; CDR3aa: CASSLAGTGTSYEQYF
v_gene: TRBV23-1; j_gene: TRBJ1-1; d_gene: -; abundance: -; CDR3nt: TGCGCCAGCAGTCAATCTCGCCCAGGGGACCACACTGAAGCTTTCTTT; CDR3aa: CASSQSRPGDHTEAFF
v_gene: TRBV6-6; j_gene: TRBJ1-4; d_gene: -; abundance: few; CDR3nt: TGTGCCAGCAGTTACTCGAGACCAACTAATGAAAAACTGTTTTTT; CDR3aa: CASSYSRPTNEKLFF
v_gene: TRBV19; j_gene: TRBJ1-4; d_gene: -; abundance: -; CDR3nt: TGTGCCAGTAGTACCGGCCTAACAGGTGCTAATGAAAAACTGTTTTTT; CDR3aa: CASSTGLTGANEKLFF
v_gene: TRBV7-9; j_gene: TRBJ1-1; d_gene: -; abundance: few; CDR3nt: TGTGCCAGCAGCTTAGGGAGGGAGACTGAAGCTTTCTTT; CDR3aa: CASSLGRETEAFF
v_gene: TRBV19; j_gene: TRBJ1-3; d_gene: -; abundance: -; CDR3nt: TGTGCCAGTAGTCCTCGGACACTCCGCTCTGGAAACACCATATATTTT; CDR3aa: CASSPRTLRSGNTIYF
v_gene: TRBV5-4; j_gene: TRBJ1-6; d_gene: -; abundance: -; CDR3nt: TGTGCCAGCAGCCTGGCGGGGAATAATTCACCCCTCCACTTT; CDR3aa: CASSLAGNNSPLHF
v_gene: TRBV27; j_gene: TRBJ2-3; d_gene: -; abundance: -; CDR3nt: TGTGCCAGCAGTTCTGCCGGGCAGGGAACAGATACGCAGTATTTT; CDR3aa: CASSSAGQGTDTQYF
v_gene: TRBV9; j_gene: TRBJ2-5; d_gene: TRBD2; abundance: -; CDR3nt: TGTGCCAGCAGCGTAGGAAGCGGGGCACAAGAGACCCAGTACTTC; CDR3aa: CASSVGSGAQETQYF
v_gene: TRBV4-2; j_gene: TRBJ2-5; d_gene: TRBD2; abundance: -; CDR3nt: TGTGCCAGCAGCCAAGATGGTGGGACTAGCGGGGGGAGCCAAGAGACCCAGTACTTC; CDR3aa: CASSQDGGTSGGSQETQYF
v_gene: TRBV5-4; j_gene: TRBJ1-1; d_gene: TRBD1; abundance: few; CDR3nt: TGTGCCAGCACCACAATCGACAGGGACACTGAAGCTTTCTTT; CDR3aa: CASTTIDRDTEAFF
v_gene: TRBV19; j_gene: TRBJ1-2; d_gene: -; abundance: -; CDR3nt: TGTGCCAGTAGATCCCAGCGGACCGCTAACTATGGCTACACCTTC; CDR3aa: CASRSQRTANYGYTF
v_gene: TRBV10-2; j_gene: TRBJ2-7; d_gene: TRBD1; abundance: -; CDR3nt: TGCGCCAGCAGTGATGGGACAGGACAGTACTTC; CDR3aa: CASSDGTGQYF
v_gene: TRBV5-4; j_gene: TRBJ1-1; d_gene: -; abundance: -; CDR3nt: TGTGCCAGCAGCTTTGGGGGCCGGGGGAACACTGAAGCTTTCTTT; CDR3aa: CASSFGGRGNTEAFF
v_gene: TRBV7-9; j_gene: TRBJ1-3; d_gene: TRBD1; abundance: -; CDR3nt: TGTGCCAGCAGCCGGGGACAGGGAGTCACCATATATTTT; CDR3aa: CASSRGQGVTIYF
v_gene: TRBV2; j_gene: TRBJ1-1; d_gene: TRBD1; abundance: -; CDR3nt: TGTGCCAGCAGATTCCCGGGACAGGGGAACACTGAAGCTTTCTTT; CDR3aa: CASRFPGQGNTEAFF
v_gene: TRBV9; j_gene: TRBJ1-5; d_gene: TRBD1; abundance: -; CDR3nt: TGTGCCAGCAGCGTAGGGACAGGAGGCCAGCCCCAGCATTTT; CDR3aa: CASSVGTGGQPQHF